This TCR beta chain was sequenced during a study of cytomegalovirus exposure and HLA in healthy donors (dated 2017 in TCRdb). Regarding the research as a whole: According to an earlier analysis of 550 to 700 of the donors, about 170 million T cells yielded over 100 million unique TCR beta sequences and approximately 300 Gb of sequence data. About 330 gigabases of sequencing data and about 92 million unique TCR sequences made up an early release that covered 500 to 650 HLA-typed donors. The genetic ancestry cluster associated with self-reported Caucasian donors included about 84% of the roughly 390 genotyped donors. The study was designed to test whether signatures of past pathogen exposure could be identified by cataloging public T cell receptors. The T cell repertoires of 700 or so subjects were profiled by immunosequencing and related to cytomegalovirus serostatus. In addition to the first cohort of approximately 670 subjects, a separate validation cohort of 120 different subjects was used. To predict cytomegalovirus infection status, the study brought together high-throughput TCR immunosequencing, statistical association of individual TCRs with disease status, and machine learning. In a later analysis, previously published TCR beta repertoires from 550 to 700 donors were re-analyzed and high-resolution HLA genotyping was added so that TCR occurrence patterns could be studied. Rather than drawing on any new phenotypic data, the later analysis identified candidate immune exposures from TCR beta sequences and the way those sequences occurred across donors. An earlier analysis of roughly 580 of the donors used high-throughput TCR beta sequencing to judge whether each TCR beta V gene segment behaved as functional or pseudogenic. Donor age, sex, ethnicity and CMV serostatus were collected together with the repertoire data. A later genetic analysis took genome-wide SNP genotypes for about 65% of the roughly 670 donors and used that subset as a discovery cohort. Every discovery cohort repertoire had been produced on one sequencing platform. HLA typing covered class I and class II loci at four-digit resolution. Typing coverage varied by locus: about 629-630 donors for A, B, C, DRB1 and DQB1; under 550 for DQA1; more than 600 for DPA1; under 490 for DPB1. Because of strong linkage in the cohort, roughly five DR-DQ haplotypes were treated as single units for association and clustering. On average, roughly 250,000 unique TCR beta nucleotide sequences were sequenced per donor among 398 genotyped donors of the cohort, with roughly 18% of those sequences being non-productive. General study outcomes and caveats: In vitro tests confirmed that a few of the cytomegalovirus-associated TCR beta chains recognize cytomegalovirus antigens. The cohort was sequenced for TCR beta chains only, and without alpha or paired-chain data the features that could be detected were limited. Most TCR sequences were seen in very few donors, while some public TCRs were found in many individuals. Most CMV-associated TCR beta chains appeared to be HLA-restricted in a later analysis, and the HLA associations seemed to be driven largely by CMV exposure. Because counts were too low, about 18 rarely observed V segments, including chromosome 9 orphons, were excluded from the earlier analysis of around 640 of the donors. A cluster of highly shared sequence variants was judged likely to be a technical artifact of the sequencing pipeline. A later analysis associated about 17,000 TCR beta sequences with specific HLA alleles at a false discovery rate of 0.05. In a later genetic analysis, a missense DCLRE1C variant was associated with V-gene and J-gene trimming of TCR beta chains, and the association was replicated in an independent cohort. In a later analysis, the rate of TCR association differed among HLA loci, with DRB1 alleles having the most associated TCRs and HLA-C alleles having the fewest. For the cohort, immune exposure information was limited to CMV serostatus. Assigning TCR associations to individual alleles was difficult when HLA alleles, especially DR and DQ, strongly co-occurred. A total of 150 to 200 TCR beta chains were listed by the study as associated with cytomegalovirus. Because HLA typing was missing for some donors at each locus, association tests included only the typed subset. A later analysis reported that several top co-occurrence clusters appeared linked to parvovirus B19, influenza, CMV and Epstein-Barr virus. Compared with equally common non-associated chains, HLA-associated TCR beta chains in a later analysis were more clonally expanded and had lower generation probabilities. Correlated functional status among segregating V segments might be attributable to linkage disequilibrium, but an unknown experimental factor could not be ruled out. A later genetic analysis reported fewer N-insertions in productive TCRs among donors in an Asian-associated ancestry cluster than the approximately 670-donor mean. In both the original and validation cohorts, the classifier was reported to diagnose cytomegalovirus status with high specificity and sensitivity. In an earlier analysis of approximately 590 of the donors, most TCR beta V segments were observed in productive rearrangements about 90% or about 30% of the time, broadly matching IMGT annotations. The authors suggested that the approach could potentially be extended to other disease states and immunological phenotypes. A further reported finding was that TCR beta sequences accurately predicted the HLA-A and HLA-B alleles for most subjects in the first cohort. Sequencing depth was assumed to be roughly uniform across donors in the presence/absence analyses, though that assumption may not hold.

A word on this clone: This receptor's antigen is unknown. No qualities accompany the bases; no much larger clone lies one base away.

The receptor library was made with the immunoSEQ multiplex PCR assay. For the multiplex PCR, a mixture combining 60 forward primers for TCR Vbeta segments and 13 reverse primers for TCR Jbeta segments was used. The CDR3 region of rearranged TCR beta genes was amplified from genomic DNA with a multiplex PCR assay. On the Illumina HiSeq System, the amplified TCR beta libraries were sequenced as 87-base-pair reads. On the authors' methods: A later analysis counted 75 million to 100 million unique TCR beta chains across the 670 or so repertoires, and around 12 million of these chains were shared by at least two donors. Raw reads were error-corrected and collapsed into unique sequences with a nearest-neighbor algorithm that merged closely related sequences to remove PCR and sequencing errors. To assign V, D and J gene segments, CDR3 sequences were aligned to IMGT reference sequences. For a sequence to be retained, at least a six-nucleotide match to both a V gene segment and a J gene segment was required. Rearrangements were classified as productive when the CDR3 lacked stop codons and remained in frame with V and J, and all other rearrangements were classified as non-productive. Following IMGT convention, CDR3 was defined as the stretch from the second conserved V-encoded cysteine up to the conserved J-encoded phenylalanine. In an earlier analysis of just under 600 of the donors, sequences lacking an unambiguous match to a single V gene segment were excluded. In an earlier analysis of 587 of the donors, a V segment was called functional when productive rearrangements were above 56.7%, and segregating when the standard deviation between donors exceeded 5%. To diagnose cytomegalovirus status from the catalog of TCR beta chain sequences, a statistical classification framework was built. In a later analysis, V and J genes were assigned by comparing TCR nucleotide sequences against IMGT/GENE-DB human TR gene sequences. In a later analysis, CDR3 sequences and most-parsimonious VDJ recombination scenarios were assigned using the TCRdist pipeline. In a later analysis, each TCR beta chain was defined by its CDR3 amino acid sequence together with its V-gene family, and reads lacking a unique V-gene family were excluded. A later analysis removed nearly 600 highly shared, low-generation-probability nucleotide sequences to deal with suspected cross-contamination and a sequencing artifact. In a later analysis, a clonal expansion index for each public chain was calculated from normalized within-repertoire ranks of inferred template counts. In a later analysis, generation probabilities were computed using a VDJ recombination model fitted to out-of-frame rearrangements, and the results were checked against IGoR. Hypergeometric tests were used in a later analysis to score TCR-TCR, TCR-HLA and TCR-CMV co-occurrence, with a repertoire-size bias correction applied to the TCR pairs. In a later analysis, false discovery rates were estimated by permuting HLA or CMV assignments 20 times. In a later analysis, co-occurring TCRs were grouped using DBSCAN, with TCRdist sequence similarity added in when clustering inside HLA-allele-positive subsets. Repertoires with fewer than 30,000 or more than 120,000 public chains, plus five repertoires with anomalous nucleotide sharing, were excluded from co-occurrence clustering. Not all clones reach the TCRdb copy of this immuneACCESS table, which keeps in-frame sequences only. Checked studies attribute under half of the gap to unresolved V genes and leave the rest unexplained. D and trimming were read from the DNA, whereas the V and J calls and clone size are those reported in that table. In all, the sample holds 100,000 to 150,000 clones, and roughly 82% of those were seen once. Roughly 3.5% of the sample goes to the ten largest clones.

The cohort comprised some 680 healthy bone marrow donors. At the time of sampling, every cohort member was nominally healthy, though immune exposures that went unrecorded were likely present. Of the approximately 700 cohort members, roughly 290 had a positive CMV serostatus and approximately 370 had a negative one, while no CMV serostatus was recorded for the donor. Each donor provided a peripheral blood sample, and peripheral blood mononuclear cells were used for TCR beta sequencing. The Qiagen DNeasy Blood Extraction Kit was used to extract genomic DNA from the blood cell samples. Sequencing input: PBMCs. The TCR was taken from a human donor in good health.

The sequenced DNA: TGTGCCAGCAGCCTCCCAGGGGGTCAAGGCTACACCTTC. Protein translation: CASSLPGGQGYTF. The rearrangement combines TRBV5-4 with TRBJ1-2; 7 nucleotides in the junction match TRBD1. Relative to germline, V is missing 4 bases and J is missing 8 bases, with 8 bases of the junction outside any gene match. The CDR3 runs 13 residues from the cysteine to the phenylalanine. Just CDR3 DNA is preserved here, 39 bases in frame from base 1. CDR1 and CDR2, looked up from the germline V gene (reference sequence), are SGHNT and YYREEE.